This TCR beta chain was found in a study of cytomegalovirus exposure and HLA in healthy donors. Trimming shortened V by 7 bases and J by 5 bases, and 8 bases separated the two germline ends. The CDR3 loop spans 10 amino acids. Germline values: CDR1 SQVTM, CDR2 ANQGSEA. Remarks on this clone: Its target is not known.

Researchers ran the PCR with 60 Vbeta and 13 Jbeta primers. Using immunoSEQ multiplex PCR, the repertoire was profiled, and TCRdb retains in-frame clones only, with some absent. Of approximately 190,000 clones detected, roughly 85% appear once; the ten largest clones hold 1.7%. Findings and caveats of the study: Later analysis demonstrated an association between a missense DCLRE1C variant and TCR beta V- and J-gene trimming.

The specimen sequenced was PBMCs. The chain is built from TRBV29-1 and TRBJ1-1; D not resolved. The source of this sequence is a woman aged 18-29 years in good health and CMV-seronegative. CDR3 bases: TGCAGCGCCGTTCAGACTGAAGCTTTCTTT. It codes for CSAVQTEAFF.